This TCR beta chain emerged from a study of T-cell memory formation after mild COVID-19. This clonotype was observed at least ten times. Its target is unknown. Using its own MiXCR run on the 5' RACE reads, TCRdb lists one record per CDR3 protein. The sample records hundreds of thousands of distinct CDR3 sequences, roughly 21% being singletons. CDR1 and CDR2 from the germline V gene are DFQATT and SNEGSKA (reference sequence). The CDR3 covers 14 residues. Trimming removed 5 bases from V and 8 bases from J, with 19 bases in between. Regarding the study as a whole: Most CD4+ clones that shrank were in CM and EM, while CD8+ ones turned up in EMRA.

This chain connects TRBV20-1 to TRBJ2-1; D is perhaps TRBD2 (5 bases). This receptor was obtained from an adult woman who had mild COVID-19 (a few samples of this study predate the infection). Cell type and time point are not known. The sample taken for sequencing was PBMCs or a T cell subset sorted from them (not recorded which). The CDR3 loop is CSAASRSQGDEQFF. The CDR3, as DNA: TGCAGTGCTGCTAGCCGGAGCCAAGGCGATGAGCAGTTCTTC.